These T cell receptor beta chains were read from a single sample in a study of OX40 agonist ivuxolimab in advanced cancers. The method was immunoSEQ multiplex PCR; TCRdb's version includes in-frame clones alone and lacks a portion of them. This table holds roughly 86,000 clones, 85% to 95% found once. The specimen comprised CD4+ or CD8+ T cells sorted from blood, sampled in a trial of the OX40 agonist ivuxolimab. The receptors here all came from an adult with an advanced solid tumor such as melanoma, head and neck, liver or kidney cancer. Both conserved end residues are part of each CDR3. A D gene is named only where the DNA matches it firmly. Not all rows give a size; the values are once, few, many and, for expanded clones, a class.

V gene	clone size	J gene	D gene	CDR3 DNA	CDR3 protein
TRBV20-1	.	TRBJ2-1	.	TGCAGTGAACTAGTGTACAATGAGCAGTTCTTC	CSELVYNEQFF
TRBV5-6	.	TRBJ2-4	.	TGTGCCAGCAGCACCTTAGCCAAAAACATTCAGTACTTC	CASSTLAKNIQYF
TRBV6-6	once	TRBJ2-7	.	TGTGCCAGCAGTTACGGGTCGGGGAGGTTCTCCTACGAGCAGTACTTC	CASSYGSGRFSYEQYF
TRBV4-1	.	TRBJ1-3	.	TGCGCCAGCAGCCAATTTCTAACAGCTGGAAACACCATATATTTT	CASSQFLTAGNTIYF
TRBV30	.	TRBJ2-7	.	TGTGCCTGGAGTGTTCCATTTTTACACGGCTACGAGCAGTACTTC	CAWSVPFLHGYEQYF
TRBV5-4	.	TRBJ1-1	TRBD1	TGTGCCAGCAGCGCGGGGACAGTTAAATCTCTAGCTTTCTTT	CASSAGTVKSLAFF
TRBV10-1	.	TRBJ2-1	.	TGCGCCAGCAGTGAGTCGGGCAGGAGCTCCTACAATGAGCAGTTCTTC	CASSESGRSSYNEQFF
TRBV5-8	.	TRBJ1-1	.	TGTGCCAGCAGCTTTTTACCCCACGGAGCTTTCTTT	CASSFLPHGAFF
TRBV9	.	TRBJ2-3	TRBD1	TGTGCCAGCAGCGCATTACAGGGGGTTTCTAGCACAGATACGCAGTATTTT	CASSALQGVSSTDTQYF
TRBV7-2	.	TRBJ2-3	.	TGTGCCAGCAGCTTAATCTGGTGGGATCCGGGACGCACAGATACGCAGTATTTT	CASSLIWWDPGRTDTQYF
TRBV10-3	.	TRBJ1-5	TRBD1	TGTGCCATCAGCAGGGGACAGGGGCAGAATCAGCCCCAGCATTTT	CAISRGQGQNQPQHF
TRBV19	.	TRBJ2-7	.	TGTGCCAGTAGTATTGCCCTATCCTACGAGCAGTACTTC	CASSIALSYEQYF
TRBV5-1	once	TRBJ1-2	.	TGCGCCAGCAGCTTGGCCGGGTCTTATGGCTACACCTTC	CASSLAGSYGYTF
TRBV5-6	.	TRBJ2-1	TRBD2	TGTGCCAGCAGCCAAGGACTAGCGGGAGGGGGGGTTTACAATGAGCAGTTCTTC	CASSQGLAGGGVYNEQFF
TRBV18	.	TRBJ2-4	.	TGTGCCAGCTCACCACCGCTAGCGCTAGCCAAAAACATTCAGTACTTC	CASSPPLALAKNIQYF
TRBV15	.	TRBJ2-7	TRBD1	TGTGCCACCAGCAGGAGGAGACAGGGGGGCTACGAGCAGTACTTC	CATSRRRQGGYEQYF
TRBV15	once	TRBJ2-1	.	TGTGCCACCAGCATCCAGCGGACCTACAATGAGCAGTTCTTC	CATSIQRTYNEQFF
TRBV7-8	.	TRBJ1-2	.	TGTGCCAGCAGCTTAGATATGAGGGTTGGCTACACCTTC	CASSLDMRVGYTF
TRBV11-1	few	TRBJ2-3	TRBD2	TGTGCCAGCAGCCTCCGGGGGGGAACAGATACGCAGTATTTT	CASSLRGGTDTQYF
TRBV5-1	.	TRBJ2-7	.	TGCGCCAGCCAGGAGGAAGTTACCTCCTACGAGCAGTACTTC	CASQEEVTSYEQYF
TRBV5-1	.	TRBJ2-1	TRBD1	TGCGCCAGCAGCCCTAATCACTTGACAGGGCACGGCAACAATGAGCAGTTCTTC	CASSPNHLTGHGNNEQFF
TRBV6-1	.	TRBJ2-7	.	TGTGCCAGCAGTATTGGACAGAGATTATCCTACGAGCAGTACTTC	CASSIGQRLSYEQYF
TRBV5-1	.	TRBJ2-1	.	TGCGCCAGCAGCCCTTACCCGGGACAATACAATGAGCAGTTCTTC	CASSPYPGQYNEQFF
TRBV28	.	TRBJ1-4	TRBD1	TGTGCCAGCAGTTTGGCAGGGGGTGTGGAAAAACTGTTTTTT	CASSLAGGVEKLFF
TRBV2	once	TRBJ1-2	.	TGTGCCAGCAGTGAAAGGCCCTATGGCTACACCTTC	CASSERPYGYTF
TRBV10-1	.	TRBJ2-7	.	TGCGCCAGCAGTGCCCGCGATAAGGCCTACGAGCAGTACTTC	CASSARDKAYEQYF
TRBV6-6	.	TRBJ2-7	TRBD2	TGTGCCAGCAGTTCACTAGCGGGACTTCCATACGAGCAGTACTTC	CASSSLAGLPYEQYF
TRBV11-2	.	TRBJ2-7	.	TGTGCCAGCAGCCTAGGGGCCTACGAGCAGTACTTC	CASSLGAYEQYF
TRBV7-2	.	TRBJ2-7	.	TGTGCCAGCAGCATCTCCTACGAGCAGTACTTC	CASSISYEQYF
TRBV29-1	.	TRBJ2-1	.	TGCAGCGTTGAGGGCAGGTACAATGAGCAGTTCTTC	CSVEGRYNEQFF
TRBV19	.	TRBJ2-5	TRBD2	TGTGCCAGTAGTAAAGGACTAGCGCTTCAAGAGACCCAGTACTTC	CASSKGLALQETQYF
TRBV29-1	once	TRBJ2-7	.	TGCAGCGCCCGGGACGGTGCTATCTACGAGCAGTACTTC	CSARDGAIYEQYF
TRBV2	.	TRBJ1-2	TRBD1	TGTGCCAGCAGTGCTGAGACAGGGGGTTATGGCTACACCTTC	CASSAETGGYGYTF
TRBV7-9	once	TRBJ1-4	.	TGTGCCAGCAGCTTGGGGGGGAAAGGGGCGCCGTGGAAACTGTTTTTT	CASSLGGKGAPWKLFF
TRBV15	.	TRBJ1-6	TRBD1	TGTGCCACCAGCAGAGCTCAGGGGGGTTCACCCCTCCACTTT	CATSRAQGGSPLHF
TRBV18	.	TRBJ2-5	.	TGTGCCAGCTCACGGGCAACGGGATTCCAAGAGACCCAGTACTTC	CASSRATGFQETQYF
TRBV30	.	TRBJ2-5	.	TGTGCCTGGGCCCAAGAGACCCAGTACTTC	CAWAQETQYF
TRBV7-2	.	TRBJ1-4	TRBD1	TGTGCCAGCAGCTTCTCCGGGACAGGGAGTGAAAAACTGTTTTTT	CASSFSGTGSEKLFF
TRBV4-2	.	TRBJ2-3	TRBD2	TGTGCCAGCAGCCGAATGGGCGGGAGGGTCGGCACAGATACGCAGTATTTT	CASSRMGGRVGTDTQYF
TRBV19	.	TRBJ1-6	.	TGTGCCAGTAGTATATTACAGTATAATTCACCCCTCCACTTT	CASSILQYNSPLHF
TRBV7-2	.	TRBJ2-5	TRBD1	TGTGCCAGCAGCCCCGGGACAGGGAGATATGAGACCCAGTACTTC	CASSPGTGRYETQYF
TRBV6-5	.	TRBJ1-2	.	TGTGCCAGCAGTGAGGGGCTAGCTAACTATGGCTACACCTTC	CASSEGLANYGYTF
TRBV6-6	.	TRBJ1-4	.	TGTGCCAGCAGCTCCGGACAGCTTAATGAAAAACTGTTTTTT	CASSSGQLNEKLFF
TRBV15	.	TRBJ1-1	.	TGTGCCACCAGCAGAGTGGAAGGGGCGGGTGAAGCTTTCTTT	CATSRVEGAGEAFF
TRBV7-3	.	TRBJ1-4	.	TGTGCCAGCAGCTCAGGCGGGGTTGGTGAAAAACTGTTTTTT	CASSSGGVGEKLFF
TRBV28	once	TRBJ2-2	.	TGTGCCAGCAGCCTCAGGGCGTCCAACACCGGGGAGCTGTTTTTT	CASSLRASNTGELFF
TRBV7-2	.	TRBJ1-1	.	TGTGCCAGCAGCTTAGCTGGGACGCCTCAAGCTTTCTTT	CASSLAGTPQAFF
TRBV6-5	.	TRBJ1-2	TRBD1	TGTGCCAGCAGAGTGGGACAGAAATATGGCTACACCTTC	CASRVGQKYGYTF
TRBV20-1	.	TRBJ1-2	.	TGCAGTGCTAGTGGGGGTGGCTACACCTTC	CSASGGGYTF
TRBV6-5	.	TRBJ1-2	.	TGTGCCAGCAGCCGTCCGGGGGCCTATGGCTACACCTTC	CASSRPGAYGYTF
TRBV6-5	.	TRBJ2-5	.	TGTGCCAGCAGTTACTCGAGCAGGACTCAAGAGACCCAGTACTTC	CASSYSSRTQETQYF
TRBV4-1	.	TRBJ2-7	TRBD1	TGCGCCAGCAGCACTCAACTGACAGGGGTCGAGCAGTACTTC	CASSTQLTGVEQYF